The rows below give T cell receptor beta chains drawn from one sample of a study of human T cells and chemical hapten exposure. TCRdb reprocessed the RACE reads via MiXCR and lists one record per CDR3 protein. The sample shows approximately 80,000 distinct CDR3 sequences, about a tenth of them seen only once. Sequencing used whole blood, obtained in connection with sensitization to the hapten diphenylcyclopropenone (DPC). All receptors derive from a woman in her thirties with alopecia areata. Some clones in this sample may be carry-over from other donors' samples. CDR3s include the opening cysteine and the closing phenylalanine or tryptophan. A D gene is named only where the DNA matches it firmly. Only some rows state a clone size, as once, few, many or a class for expanded clones.

clone size: -
J gene: TRBJ1-4
D gene: -
V gene: TRBV29-1
CDR3 DNA: TGCAGCGCATCAGGGGAGTCTAATGAAAAACTGTTTTTT
CDR3 protein: CSASGESNEKLFF

clone size: few
J gene: TRBJ2-3
D gene: TRBD2
V gene: TRBV13
CDR3 DNA: TGTGCCAGCAGCCTCCTGGTCCGGACTAGCGGGAGATCAGATACGCAGTATTTT
CDR3 protein: CASSLLVRTSGRSDTQYF

clone size: many
J gene: TRBJ1-2
D gene: TRBD1
V gene: TRBV15
CDR3 DNA: TGTGCCACCAGCGGACCGGGACAGGGGGTATCTGGCTACACCTTC
CDR3 protein: CATSGPGQGVSGYTF

clone size: many
J gene: TRBJ1-1
D gene: -
V gene: TRBV9
CDR3 DNA: TGTGCCAGCAGCGCCGGAGACCGTCGCACTGAAGCTTTCTTT
CDR3 protein: CASSAGDRRTEAFF

clone size: -
J gene: TRBJ2-7
D gene: -
V gene: TRBV28
CDR3 DNA: TGTGCCAGCCAGGGCGGATCCTACGAGCAGTACTTC
CDR3 protein: CASQGGSYEQYF

clone size: few
J gene: TRBJ1-1
D gene: -
V gene: TRBV20-1
CDR3 DNA: TGCAGTGCTAGAATAACACGGAACACTGAAGCTTTCTTT
CDR3 protein: CSARITRNTEAFF

clone size: many
J gene: TRBJ1-4
D gene: -
V gene: TRBV3-1
CDR3 DNA: TGTGCCAGCAGCCAAGGAGGCCAGGGAAATGAAAAACTGTTTTTT
CDR3 protein: CASSQGGQGNEKLFF

clone size: few
J gene: TRBJ1-1
D gene: -
V gene: TRBV28
CDR3 DNA: TGTGCCAGCAGTTTACCAGGTTTCATGAACACTGAAGCTTTCTTT
CDR3 protein: CASSLPGFMNTEAFF

clone size: few
J gene: TRBJ1-1
D gene: -
V gene: TRBV5-1
CDR3 DNA: TGCGCCAGCAGCTCTGGGACATTGAACACTGAAGCTTTCTTT
CDR3 protein: CASSSGTLNTEAFF

clone size: many
J gene: TRBJ2-1
D gene: TRBD1
V gene: TRBV6-5
CDR3 DNA: TGTGCCAGCAGCACGGGACAGAGCTCCTACAATGAGCAGTTCTTC
CDR3 protein: CASSTGQSSYNEQFF

clone size: -
J gene: TRBJ1-1
D gene: -
V gene: TRBV18
CDR3 DNA: TGTGCCAGCTCACCCGGGCCACAAGGGACTGAAGCTTTCTTT
CDR3 protein: CASSPGPQGTEAFF

clone size: many
J gene: TRBJ2-7
D gene: TRBD2
V gene: TRBV28
CDR3 DNA: TGTGCCAGCAGTTTAGGGGGGGGTGCCTACGAGCAGTACTTC
CDR3 protein: CASSLGGGAYEQYF

clone size: few
J gene: TRBJ2-5
D gene: -
V gene: TRBV7-2
CDR3 DNA: TGTGCCAGCAGCTTAATGGGGGGCCCCCAAGAGACCCAGTACTTC
CDR3 protein: CASSLMGGPQETQYF

clone size: -
J gene: TRBJ1-4
D gene: -
V gene: TRBV6-2/TRBV6-3
CDR3 DNA: TGTGCCAGCAGTTACTCGTGGACCAGGGTTGCAACTAATGAAAAACTGTTTTTT
CDR3 protein: CASSYSWTRVATNEKLFF

clone size: many
J gene: TRBJ2-7
D gene: -
V gene: TRBV7-9
CDR3 DNA: TGTGCCAGCAGCTCGATATTGACGCCTTACGAGCAGTACTTC
CDR3 protein: CASSSILTPYEQYF

clone size: -
J gene: TRBJ2-1
D gene: -
V gene: TRBV2
CDR3 DNA: TGTGCCAGCAGTGTAGCGCTTCCTGGGAATGAGCAGTTCTTC
CDR3 protein: CASSVALPGNEQFF

clone size: many
J gene: TRBJ1-5
D gene: -
V gene: TRBV5-1
CDR3 DNA: TGCGCCAGCAGCTTGGATGCATCGGGATATCAGCCCCAGCATTTT
CDR3 protein: CASSLDASGYQPQHF

clone size: many
J gene: TRBJ1-1
D gene: -
V gene: TRBV11-2
CDR3 DNA: TGTGCCAGCAGCTTTTCCGAGAACACTGAAGCTTTCTTT
CDR3 protein: CASSFSENTEAFF

clone size: many
J gene: TRBJ1-1
D gene: -
V gene: TRBV5-1
CDR3 DNA: TGCGCCAGCAGCTTGGCCGTTCAGGGTAGCGACACTGAAGCTTTCTTT
CDR3 protein: CASSLAVQGSDTEAFF

clone size: many
J gene: TRBJ1-2
D gene: -
V gene: TRBV28
CDR3 DNA: TGTGCCAGCAGTTCTCAGCCTGACACCGATGGCTACACCTTC
CDR3 protein: CASSSQPDTDGYTF

clone size: many
J gene: TRBJ1-5
D gene: TRBD1
V gene: TRBV24-1
CDR3 DNA: TGTGCCACCAGTGATGGGACAGCTCCTAATCAGCCCCAGCATTTT
CDR3 protein: CATSDGTAPNQPQHF

clone size: -
J gene: TRBJ1-2
D gene: TRBD1
V gene: TRBV2
CDR3 DNA: TGTGCCAGCAGCGGACGAACGGGACAGGCGAACTATGGCTACACCTTC
CDR3 protein: CASSGRTGQANYGYTF

clone size: -
J gene: TRBJ1-6
D gene: -
V gene: TRBV7-6
CDR3 DNA: TGTGCCAGCAGCTTAGATCCCGGTTCACCCCTCCACTTT
CDR3 protein: CASSLDPGSPLHF

clone size: many
J gene: TRBJ2-7
D gene: TRBD2
V gene: TRBV27
CDR3 DNA: TGTGCCAGCAGGAGTCTAGCGGATTCCTACGAGCAGTACTTC
CDR3 protein: CASRSLADSYEQYF

clone size: many
J gene: TRBJ1-1
D gene: TRBD1
V gene: TRBV2
CDR3 DNA: TGTGCCAGCAGTGAAAGGGGGACAGGGTGGACTGAAGCTTTCTTT
CDR3 protein: CASSERGTGWTEAFF

clone size: few
J gene: TRBJ1-5
D gene: TRBD1
V gene: TRBV13
CDR3 DNA: TGTGCCAGCAGCTTAGGTAGGGGGCGGAATCAGCCCCAGCATTTT
CDR3 protein: CASSLGRGRNQPQHF

clone size: many
J gene: TRBJ1-5
D gene: -
V gene: TRBV12-3/TRBV12-4
CDR3 DNA: TGTGCCAGCAGTTTTGGGGTACAGCCCCAGCATTTT
CDR3 protein: CASSFGVQPQHF

clone size: few
J gene: TRBJ2-7
D gene: TRBD1
V gene: TRBV28
CDR3 DNA: TGTGCCACCGGGACAGGGAACTACGAGCAGTACTTC
CDR3 protein: CATGTGNYEQYF

clone size: few
J gene: TRBJ2-7
D gene: -
V gene: TRBV28
CDR3 DNA: TGTGCCAGCAGTTCCGCGGCGGAAACTACCTACGAGCAGTACTTC
CDR3 protein: CASSSAAETTYEQYF

clone size: once
J gene: TRBJ2-7
D gene: -
V gene: TRBV28
CDR3 DNA: TGTGCCAGCCACCCCGGGGATTCCTACGAGCAGTACTTC
CDR3 protein: CASHPGDSYEQYF

clone size: many
J gene: TRBJ2-7
D gene: -
V gene: TRBV7-8
CDR3 DNA: TGTGCCAGCAGCTTAATCGTCCACGAGCAGTACTTC
CDR3 protein: CASSLIVHEQYF

clone size: -
J gene: TRBJ2-7
D gene: TRBD1
V gene: TRBV5-5
CDR3 DNA: TGTGCCAGCAGTCAAGAGTGGACAGGCTACGAGCAGTACTTC
CDR3 protein: CASSQEWTGYEQYF

clone size: -
J gene: TRBJ2-7
D gene: -
V gene: TRBV28
CDR3 DNA: TGTGCCAGCAGACTGGACGGCTACGAGCAGTACTTC
CDR3 protein: CASRLDGYEQYF

clone size: few
J gene: TRBJ1-2
D gene: -
V gene: TRBV19
CDR3 DNA: TGTGCCAGTAGTATCCAGAAGGGGGATTATGGCTACACCTTC
CDR3 protein: CASSIQKGDYGYTF

clone size: -
J gene: TRBJ1-2
D gene: TRBD1
V gene: TRBV7-2
CDR3 DNA: TGTGCCAGCAGCTCCCGGGACAGGGGGGGCTATGGCTACACCTTC
CDR3 protein: CASSSRDRGGYGYTF

clone size: -
J gene: TRBJ2-7
D gene: TRBD2
V gene: TRBV7-6
CDR3 DNA: TGTGCCAGCAGTCCACTAGCGGGAGGGACAGGGTACTTC
CDR3 protein: CASSPLAGGTGYF

clone size: -
J gene: TRBJ2-3
D gene: -
V gene: TRBV5-6
CDR3 DNA: TGTGCCAGCAGCTTTCTGCGGACAACTAGCACAGATACGCAGTATTTT
CDR3 protein: CASSFLRTTSTDTQYF

clone size: few
J gene: TRBJ2-7
D gene: -
V gene: TRBV6-6
CDR3 DNA: TGTGCCAGCAGTTCCGCTCTCGGGGGGCCTGGTTACGAGCAGTACTTC
CDR3 protein: CASSSALGGPGYEQYF

clone size: few
J gene: TRBJ2-7
D gene: TRBD1
V gene: TRBV7-9
CDR3 DNA: TGTGCCAGCAGTCCCGGACAGGGGGCTCGGGAGCAGTACTTC
CDR3 protein: CASSPGQGAREQYF

clone size: many
J gene: TRBJ1-4
D gene: TRBD1
V gene: TRBV6-1
CDR3 DNA: TGTGCCAGCAGTGTACAGGGGGCGTGGGAAAAACTGTTTTTT
CDR3 protein: CASSVQGAWEKLFF

clone size: many
J gene: TRBJ2-2
D gene: -
V gene: TRBV12-3/TRBV12-4
CDR3 DNA: TGTGCCAGCAGTTTACTGGCGGCCGGGGAGCTGTTTTTT
CDR3 protein: CASSLLAAGELFF

clone size: -
J gene: TRBJ2-2
D gene: TRBD2
V gene: TRBV19
CDR3 DNA: TGTGCCAGTAATTTCCTAGCGGGAGGTACCGGGGAGCTGTTTTTT
CDR3 protein: CASNFLAGGTGELFF

clone size: -
J gene: TRBJ1-2
D gene: -
V gene: TRBV29-1
CDR3 DNA: TGCAGCGTTGGGCGGAATCGGGACTACACCTTC
CDR3 protein: CSVGRNRDYTF

clone size: -
J gene: TRBJ2-7
D gene: TRBD1
V gene: TRBV5-1
CDR3 DNA: TGCGCCAGCAGCCCCGGACAGGTTCCCCTCGGTCGCTACGAGCAGTACTTC
CDR3 protein: CASSPGQVPLGRYEQYF

clone size: -
J gene: TRBJ2-3
D gene: -
V gene: TRBV29-1
CDR3 DNA: TGCAGCGTTGAGGACACTTCCACAGATACGCAGTATTTT
CDR3 protein: CSVEDTSTDTQYF

clone size: -
J gene: TRBJ1-2
D gene: -
V gene: TRBV6-5
CDR3 DNA: TGTGCCAGCACCAAGGGGGAGCCAGCCCGGGGGTATGGCTACACCTTC
CDR3 protein: CASTKGEPARGYGYTF

clone size: -
J gene: TRBJ1-5
D gene: TRBD1
V gene: TRBV28
CDR3 DNA: TGTGCCAGCAGTGCCCGGACAGGGTTGATCGTCCAGCCCCAGCATTTT
CDR3 protein: CASSARTGLIVQPQHF

clone size: many
J gene: TRBJ2-7
D gene: -
V gene: TRBV20-1
CDR3 DNA: TGCAGTGCTAGAGATCTGGGGTTGACAGGAACCTACGAGCAGTACTTC
CDR3 protein: CSARDLGLTGTYEQYF

clone size: many
J gene: TRBJ1-6
D gene: -
V gene: TRBV4-2
CDR3 DNA: TGTGCCAGCAGCCAAGAAGAAGGGGGGTATTCACCCCTCCACTTT
CDR3 protein: CASSQEEGGYSPLHF

clone size: many
J gene: TRBJ2-3
D gene: TRBD2
V gene: TRBV4-3
CDR3 DNA: TGCGCCAGCAGCCTAGCGGGGTCGAACAGAGATACGCAGTATTTT
CDR3 protein: CASSLAGSNRDTQYF

clone size: many
J gene: TRBJ2-7
D gene: TRBD2
V gene: TRBV7-2
CDR3 DNA: TGTGCCAGCAGCCGACGTTTCGGCGGGGGAATTACCTACGAGCAGTACTTC
CDR3 protein: CASSRRFGGGITYEQYF

clone size: many
J gene: TRBJ2-5
D gene: -
V gene: TRBV11-3
CDR3 DNA: TGTGCCAGCAGCCCATCGGGGTCGGGGGACCGCCGAGAGACCCAGTACTTC
CDR3 protein: CASSPSGSGDRRETQYF

clone size: many
J gene: TRBJ2-4
D gene: -
V gene: TRBV11-2
CDR3 DNA: TGTGCCAGCAGCTTAAGAAGGGGCGGAATGGACATTCAGTACTTC
CDR3 protein: CASSLRRGGMDIQYF

clone size: many
J gene: TRBJ2-3
D gene: TRBD2
V gene: TRBV20-1
CDR3 DNA: TGCAGTGCCAACCCTAGCGGGCCTAGCACAGATACGCAGTATTTT
CDR3 protein: CSANPSGPSTDTQYF

clone size: many
J gene: TRBJ2-5
D gene: -
V gene: TRBV2
CDR3 DNA: TGTGCCAGCAGTGAAGGGGGCGAACGCCAAGAGACCCAGTACTTC
CDR3 protein: CASSEGGERQETQYF

clone size: few
J gene: TRBJ2-7
D gene: -
V gene: TRBV20-1
CDR3 DNA: TGCAGTGCTCGATACGCAGGTGGACCCTACGAGCAGTACTTC
CDR3 protein: CSARYAGGPYEQYF

clone size: -
J gene: TRBJ2-2
D gene: TRBD1
V gene: TRBV6-6
CDR3 DNA: TGTGCCAGCAGTTACGGGATCCCTGGACAGGTGGAGAACACCGGGGAGCTGTTTTTT
CDR3 protein: CASSYGIPGQVENTGELFF